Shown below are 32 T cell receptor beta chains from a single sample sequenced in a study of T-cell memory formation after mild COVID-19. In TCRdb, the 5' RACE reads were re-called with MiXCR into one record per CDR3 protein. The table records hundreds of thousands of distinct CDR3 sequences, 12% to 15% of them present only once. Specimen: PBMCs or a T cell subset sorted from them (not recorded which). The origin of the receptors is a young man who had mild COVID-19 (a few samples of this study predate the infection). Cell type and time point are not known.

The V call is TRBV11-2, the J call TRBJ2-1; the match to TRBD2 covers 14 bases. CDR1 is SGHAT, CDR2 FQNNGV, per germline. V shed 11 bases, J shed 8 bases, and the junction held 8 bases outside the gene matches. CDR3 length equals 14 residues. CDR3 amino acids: CASRTSGGRHEQFF. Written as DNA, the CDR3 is TGTGCCTCCCGGACTAGCGGGGGGCGACATGAGCAGTTCTTC.

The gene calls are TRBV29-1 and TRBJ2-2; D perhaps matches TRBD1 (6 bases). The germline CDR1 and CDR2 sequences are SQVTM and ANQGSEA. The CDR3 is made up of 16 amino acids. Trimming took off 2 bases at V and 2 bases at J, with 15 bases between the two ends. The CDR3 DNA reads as TGCAGCGTTGAAATCCCGTACAGGGCCAACACCGGGGAGCTGTTTTTT. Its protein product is CSVEIPYRANTGELFF.

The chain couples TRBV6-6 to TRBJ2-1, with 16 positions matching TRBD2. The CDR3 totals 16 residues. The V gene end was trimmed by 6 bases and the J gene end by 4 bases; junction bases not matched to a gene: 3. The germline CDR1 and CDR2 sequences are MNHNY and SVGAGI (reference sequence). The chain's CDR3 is CASRGLAGGFYNEQFF. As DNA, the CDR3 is TGTGCCAGCAGGGGACTAGCGGGGGGGTTTTACAATGAGCAGTTCTTC.

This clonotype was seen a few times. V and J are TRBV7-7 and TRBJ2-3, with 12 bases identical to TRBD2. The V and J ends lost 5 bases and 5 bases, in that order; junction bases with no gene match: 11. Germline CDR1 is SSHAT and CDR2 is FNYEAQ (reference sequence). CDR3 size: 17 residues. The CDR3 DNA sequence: TGTGCCAGCAGCCCATCTAGCGGGGGGGCAAGAGGAGATACGCAGTATTTT. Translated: CASSPSSGGARGDTQYF.

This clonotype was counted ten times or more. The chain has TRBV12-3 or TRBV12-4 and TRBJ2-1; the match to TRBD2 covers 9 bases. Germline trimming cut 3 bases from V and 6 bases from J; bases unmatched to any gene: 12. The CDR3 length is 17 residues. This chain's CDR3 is CASSFPRSAGGSNEQFF. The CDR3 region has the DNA TGTGCCAGCAGTTTTCCGCGGTCGGCGGGGGGGAGCAATGAGCAGTTCTTC.

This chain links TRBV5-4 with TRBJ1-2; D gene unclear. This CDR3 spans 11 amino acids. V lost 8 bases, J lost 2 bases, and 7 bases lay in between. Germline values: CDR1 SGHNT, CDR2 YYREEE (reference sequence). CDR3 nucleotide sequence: TGTGCCAGAGTAGAGAACTATGGCTACACCTTC. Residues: CARVENYGYTF. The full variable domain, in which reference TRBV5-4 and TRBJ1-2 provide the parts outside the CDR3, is ETGVTQSPTHLIKTRGQQVTLRCSSQSGHNTVSWYQQALGQGPQFIFQYYREEENGRGNFPPRFSGLQFPNYSSELNVNALELDDSALYLCARVENYGYTFGSGTRLTVV.

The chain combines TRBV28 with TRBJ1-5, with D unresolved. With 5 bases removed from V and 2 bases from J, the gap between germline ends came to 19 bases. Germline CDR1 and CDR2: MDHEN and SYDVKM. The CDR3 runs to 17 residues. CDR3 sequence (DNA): TGTGCCAGCAGTCCAATCCCAAGTGGCGTCGGCAATCAGCCCCAGCATTTT. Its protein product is CASSPIPSGVGNQPQHF.

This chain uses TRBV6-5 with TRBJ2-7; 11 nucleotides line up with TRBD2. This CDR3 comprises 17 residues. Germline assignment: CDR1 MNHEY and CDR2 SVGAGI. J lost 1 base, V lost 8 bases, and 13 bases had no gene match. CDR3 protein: CASVQLLLAGDSYEQYF. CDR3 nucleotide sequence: TGTGCCAGCGTTCAGCTCCTACTAGCGGGAGATTCCTACGAGCAGTACTTC.

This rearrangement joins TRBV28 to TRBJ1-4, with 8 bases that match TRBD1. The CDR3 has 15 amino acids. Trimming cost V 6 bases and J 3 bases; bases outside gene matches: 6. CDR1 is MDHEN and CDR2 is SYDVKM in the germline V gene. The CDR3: CASSSSTGANEKLFF. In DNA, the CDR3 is TGTGCCAGCAGCTCTTCGACAGGGGCTAATGAAAAACTGTTTTTT.

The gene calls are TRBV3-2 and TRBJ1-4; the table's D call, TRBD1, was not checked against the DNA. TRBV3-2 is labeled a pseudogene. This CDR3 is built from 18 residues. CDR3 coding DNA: TGTGCCAGCAGCCTCCGCCGGGACCCCAGGCGGACTAATGAAAAACTGTTTTTT. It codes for CASSLRRDPRRTNEKLFF.

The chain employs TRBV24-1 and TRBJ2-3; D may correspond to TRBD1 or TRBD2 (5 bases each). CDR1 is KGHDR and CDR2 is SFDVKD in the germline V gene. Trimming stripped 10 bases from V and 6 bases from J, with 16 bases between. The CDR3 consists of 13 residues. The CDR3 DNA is TGTGCCACGAGGGACGGGCTCATGGATACGCAGTATTTT. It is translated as CATRDGLMDTQYF.

For the CDR3, the DNA is TGTGCCAGCAGTCCACAGGGAGTTGCTTTCTTT. It codes for CASSPQGVAFF. The chain recombines TRBV12-3 or TRBV12-4 with TRBJ1-1; a weak D match, TRBD1 (6 bases). This CDR3 is built from 11 residues. Trimming cost V 5 bases and J 11 bases, with 12 bases left between them.

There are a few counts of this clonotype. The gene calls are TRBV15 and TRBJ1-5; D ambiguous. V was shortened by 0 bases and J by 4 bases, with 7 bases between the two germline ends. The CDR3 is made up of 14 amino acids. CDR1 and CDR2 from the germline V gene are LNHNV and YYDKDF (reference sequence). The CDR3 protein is CATSRETQNQPQHF. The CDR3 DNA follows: TGTGCCACCAGCAGAGAAACCCAGAATCAGCCCCAGCATTTT.

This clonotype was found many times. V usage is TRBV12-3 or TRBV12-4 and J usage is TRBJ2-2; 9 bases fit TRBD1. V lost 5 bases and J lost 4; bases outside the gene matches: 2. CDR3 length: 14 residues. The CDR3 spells CASSNRGRTGELFF. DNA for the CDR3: TGTGCCAGCAGTAACAGGGGGCGCACCGGGGAGCTGTTTTTT.

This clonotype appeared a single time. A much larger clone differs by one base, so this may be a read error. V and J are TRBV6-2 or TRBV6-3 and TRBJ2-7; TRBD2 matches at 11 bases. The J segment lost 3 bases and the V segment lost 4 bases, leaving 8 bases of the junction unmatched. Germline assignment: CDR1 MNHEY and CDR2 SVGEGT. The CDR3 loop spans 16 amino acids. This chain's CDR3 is CASSLPTSGGLYEQYF. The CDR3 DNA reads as TGTGCCAGCAGTTTACCCACTAGCGGGGGCCTCTACGAGCAGTACTTC.

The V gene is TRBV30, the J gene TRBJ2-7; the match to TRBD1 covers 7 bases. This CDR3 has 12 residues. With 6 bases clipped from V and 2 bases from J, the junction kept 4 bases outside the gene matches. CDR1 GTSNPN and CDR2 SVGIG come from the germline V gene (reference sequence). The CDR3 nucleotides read TGTGCCTGTGGGGACAGAGCCTACGAGCAGTACTTC. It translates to CACGDRAYEQYF.

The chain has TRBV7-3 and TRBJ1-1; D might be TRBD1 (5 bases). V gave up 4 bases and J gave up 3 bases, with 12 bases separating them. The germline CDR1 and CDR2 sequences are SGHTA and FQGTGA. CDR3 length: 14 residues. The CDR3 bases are TGTGCCAGCAGCTCTACGGGGGGTGACACTGAAGCTTTCTTT. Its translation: CASSSTGGDTEAFF.

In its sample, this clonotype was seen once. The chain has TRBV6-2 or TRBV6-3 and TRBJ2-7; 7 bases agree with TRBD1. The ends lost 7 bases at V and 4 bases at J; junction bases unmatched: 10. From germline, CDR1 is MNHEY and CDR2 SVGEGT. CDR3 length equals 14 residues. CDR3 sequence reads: CASISQGTEYEQYF. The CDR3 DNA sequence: TGTGCCAGCATCTCACAGGGGACCGAATACGAGCAGTACTTC.

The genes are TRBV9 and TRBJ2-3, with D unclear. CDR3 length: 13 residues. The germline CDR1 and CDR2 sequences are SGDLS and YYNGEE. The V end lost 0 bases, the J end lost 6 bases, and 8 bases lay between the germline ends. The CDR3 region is CASSVVSGDTQYF. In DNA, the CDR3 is TGTGCCAGCAGCGTAGTCTCGGGCGATACGCAGTATTTT.

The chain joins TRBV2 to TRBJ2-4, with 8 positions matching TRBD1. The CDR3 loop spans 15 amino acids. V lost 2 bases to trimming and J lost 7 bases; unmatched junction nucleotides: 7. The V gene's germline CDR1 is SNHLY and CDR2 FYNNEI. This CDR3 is CASSEPGQALNIQYF. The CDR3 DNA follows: TGTGCCAGCAGTGAACCGGGACAGGCCTTGAACATTCAGTACTTC.

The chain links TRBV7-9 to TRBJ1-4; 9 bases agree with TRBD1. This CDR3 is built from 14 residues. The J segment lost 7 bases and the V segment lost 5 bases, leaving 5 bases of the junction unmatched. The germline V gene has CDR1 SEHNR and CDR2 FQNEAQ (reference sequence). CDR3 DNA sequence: TGTGCCAGCAGCGTCGGACAGGGGTCTGAAAAACTGTTTTTT. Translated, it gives CASSVGQGSEKLFF.

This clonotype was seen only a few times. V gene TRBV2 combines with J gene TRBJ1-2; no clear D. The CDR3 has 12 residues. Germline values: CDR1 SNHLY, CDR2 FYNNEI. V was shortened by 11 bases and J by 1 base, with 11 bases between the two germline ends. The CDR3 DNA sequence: TGTGCCTCGGAAAGGGTTAACTATGGCTACACCTTC. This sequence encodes CASERVNYGYTF.

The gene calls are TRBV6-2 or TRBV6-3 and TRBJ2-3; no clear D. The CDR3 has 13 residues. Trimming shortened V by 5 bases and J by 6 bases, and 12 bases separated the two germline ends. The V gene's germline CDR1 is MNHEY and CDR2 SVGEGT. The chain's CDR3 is CASSTGLGDTQYF. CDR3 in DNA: TGTGCCAGCAGTACCGGTCTTGGGGATACGCAGTATTTT.

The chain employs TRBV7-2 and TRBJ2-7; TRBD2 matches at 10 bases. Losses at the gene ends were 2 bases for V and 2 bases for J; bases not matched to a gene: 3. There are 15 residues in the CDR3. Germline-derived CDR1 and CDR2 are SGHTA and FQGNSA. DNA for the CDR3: TGTGCCAGCAGCTTACTAGCGGGGGTTCCCTACGAGCAGTACTTC. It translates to CASSLLAGVPYEQYF.

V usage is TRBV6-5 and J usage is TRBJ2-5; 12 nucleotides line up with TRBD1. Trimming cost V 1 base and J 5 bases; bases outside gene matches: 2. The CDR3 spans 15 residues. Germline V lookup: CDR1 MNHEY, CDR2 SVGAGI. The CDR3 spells CASSYLGQGAETQYF. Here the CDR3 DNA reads TGTGCCAGCAGTTACTTGGGACAGGGGGCTGAGACCCAGTACTTC.

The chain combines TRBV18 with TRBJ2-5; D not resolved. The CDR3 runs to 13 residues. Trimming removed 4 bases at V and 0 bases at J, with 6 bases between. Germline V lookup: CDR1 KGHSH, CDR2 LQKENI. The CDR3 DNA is TGTGCCAGCTCACGTCGGTACCAAGAGACCCAGTACTTC. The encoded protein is CASSRRYQETQYF.

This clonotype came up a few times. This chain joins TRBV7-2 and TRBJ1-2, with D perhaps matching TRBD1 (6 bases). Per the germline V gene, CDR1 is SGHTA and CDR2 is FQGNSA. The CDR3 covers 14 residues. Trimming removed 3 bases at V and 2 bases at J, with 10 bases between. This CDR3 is CASSLSGQNYGYTF. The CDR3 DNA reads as TGTGCCAGCAGCTTGTCGGGACAAAACTATGGCTACACCTTC.

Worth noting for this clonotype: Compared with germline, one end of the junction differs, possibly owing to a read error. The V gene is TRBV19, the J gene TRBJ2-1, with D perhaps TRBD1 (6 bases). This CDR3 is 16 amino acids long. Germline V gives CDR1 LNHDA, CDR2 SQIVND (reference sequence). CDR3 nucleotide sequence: TGTGCCAGTAGTAATCGGGACACACGACCGTACACTGAGCAGTTCTTC. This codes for CASSNRDTRPYTEQFF.

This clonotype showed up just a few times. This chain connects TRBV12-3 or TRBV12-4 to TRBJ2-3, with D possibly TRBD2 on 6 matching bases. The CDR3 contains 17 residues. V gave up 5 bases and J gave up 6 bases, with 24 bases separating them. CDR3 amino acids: CASSQQTGTQAPDTQYF. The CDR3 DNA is TGTGCCAGCAGTCAGCAAACGGGGACTCAGGCCCCGGATACGCAGTATTTT.

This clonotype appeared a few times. CDR3 amino acids: CASGLGGASGNTIYF. Written as DNA, the CDR3 is TGTGCCAGCGGTCTGGGGGGAGCCTCTGGAAACACCATATATTTT. V is TRBV12-3 or TRBV12-4 and J is TRBJ1-3, with D possibly matching TRBD1 (5 bases). This CDR3 comprises 15 residues. V was clipped by 8 bases and J by 0 bases, with 14 bases between them.

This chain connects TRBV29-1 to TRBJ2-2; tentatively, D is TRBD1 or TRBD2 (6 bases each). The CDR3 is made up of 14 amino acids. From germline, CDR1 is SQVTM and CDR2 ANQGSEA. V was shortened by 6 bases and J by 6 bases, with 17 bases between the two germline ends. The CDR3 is CSVGAGEDPGELFF. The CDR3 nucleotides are TGCAGCGTGGGGGCAGGGGAGGACCCCGGGGAGCTGTTTTTT.

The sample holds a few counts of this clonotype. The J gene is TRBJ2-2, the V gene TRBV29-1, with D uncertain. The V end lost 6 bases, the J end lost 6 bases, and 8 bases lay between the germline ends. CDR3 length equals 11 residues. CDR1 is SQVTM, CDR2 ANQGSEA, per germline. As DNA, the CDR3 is TGCAGCGTCCCCGATGCCGGGGAGCTGTTTTTT. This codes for CSVPDAGELFF.